The next 19 T cell receptor beta chains were all read from a single sample in a study of technical replicates of blood from four donors. TCRdb's copy holds only in-frame clones and misses some; the assay was immunoSEQ multiplex PCR. The table shows 56,000 or so clones, with 90% to 95% occurring only once. Sequenced input: PBMCs. The source is a human donor in good health. Some clones in this sample may be carry-over from other donors' samples.

This chain links TRBV6-1 with TRBJ1-1; 7 bases map to TRBD1. V gave up 4 bases and J gave up 4 bases; unmatched junction bases: 6. The CDR3 length is 14 residues. Germline lookup yields CDR1 MNHNS and CDR2 SASEGT. The CDR3 region is CASSGQGVGTEAFF. The DNA of the CDR3 is TGTGCCAGCAGTGGGCAGGGGGTAGGCACTGAAGCTTTCTTT.

The rearrangement uses TRBV2 and TRBJ1-2, with D unclear. This CDR3 contains 14 residues. Germline V CDR1 and CDR2: SNHLY, FYNNEI. V lost 1 base, J lost 1 base, and 7 bases lay in between. The CDR3 spells CASSEDARNYGYTF. The DNA of the CDR3 is TGTGCCAGCAGTGAAGATGCGCGTAACTATGGCTACACCTTC.

The V gene is TRBV28, the J gene TRBJ2-5, with D tentatively TRBD2 (5 bases). From germline, CDR1 is MDHEN and CDR2 SYDVKM. The CDR3 totals 12 residues. The V gene lost 10 bases and the J gene lost 7 bases, with 16 bases spanning the gap. CDR3 DNA sequence: TGTGCCACCCGACGGGGTCTGGGGACCCAGTACTTC. It is translated as CATRRGLGTQYF. The whole variable domain, remainder taken from reference TRBV28 and TRBJ2-5, is DVKVTQSSRYLVKRTGEKVFLECVQDMDHENMFWYRQDPGLGLRLIYFSYDVKMKEKGDIPEGYSVSREKKERFSLILESASTNQTSMYLCATRRGLGTQYFGPGTRLLVL.

The rearrangement joins TRBV7-2 to TRBJ2-1, with D unclear. The CDR3 totals 15 residues. Deletions cut 1 base from V and 3 bases from J, with 10 bases between. Germline V gene data show CDR1 as SGHTA and CDR2 as FQGNSA. CDR3 DNA: TGTGCCAGCAGCTTAGTGGCCGGCGGCTACAATGAGCAGTTCTTC. Translating gives CASSLVAGGYNEQFF. The variable domain in full, completed from reference TRBV7-2 and TRBJ2-1, reads GAGVSQSPSNKVTEKGKDVELRCDPISGHTALYWYRQSLGQGLEFLIYFQGNSAPDKSGLPSDRFSAERTGGSVSTLTIQRTQQEDSAVYLCASSLVAGGYNEQFFGPGTRLTVL.

DNA for the CDR3: TGTGCCAGCAGCCCGAAACCGCAAACAGGGGCCCCCTCAGAGACCCAGTACTTC. Translating it yields CASSPKPQTGAPSETQYF. This chain uses TRBV7-9 with TRBJ2-5, with TRBD1 matching over 7 bases. The germline gives CDR1 SEHNR, CDR2 FQNEAQ (reference sequence). With V trimmed by 5 bases and J by 4 bases, 19 bases remained unmatched. CDR3 length equals 18 residues.

The rearrangement links TRBV29-1 to TRBJ2-5; the D gene is possibly TRBD2 (7 bases). CDR3 length: 13 amino acids. Looked up from germline, CDR1 is SQVTM and CDR2 is ANQGSEA. V was cut by 3 bases and J by 1 base, with 9 bases left in between. The CDR3 loop is CSVDRGAQETQYF. CDR3 DNA: TGCAGCGTTGACCGGGGGGCCCAAGAGACCCAGTACTTC.

The rearrangement uses TRBV6-1 and TRBJ2-3; 10 nucleotides match TRBD2. Germline V gene sequence: CDR1 MNHNS, CDR2 SASEGT. Trimming took 4 bases from V and 2 from J; bases not matched to a gene: 6. This CDR3 is built from 16 residues. The CDR3 region is CASSGRTSGLTDTQYF. The CDR3 DNA follows: TGTGCCAGCAGTGGTAGGACTAGCGGACTCACAGATACGCAGTATTTT.

The gene calls are TRBV10-3 and TRBJ2-7; 9 nucleotides align to TRBD1. The CDR3 loop spans 14 amino acids. From germline, CDR1 is ENHRY and CDR2 SYGVKD. J gave up 7 bases and V 3 bases, and 7 bases lay outside the gene matches. The CDR3 sequence: CAISDTTGGGEQYF. In nucleotides, the CDR3 is TGTGCCATCAGTGACACGACAGGGGGTGGTGAGCAGTACTTC.

This clone was seen once. The V call is TRBV28, the J call TRBJ2-3; the D gene is possibly TRBD2 (6 bases). Trimming took off 5 bases at V and 2 bases at J, with 20 bases between the two ends. The CDR3 is 17 amino acids. The germline CDR1 and CDR2 sequences are MDHEN and SYDVKM. This CDR3 reads CASSLYRGGSVTDTQYF. Written as DNA, the CDR3 is TGTGCCAGCAGTCTCTACCGTGGGGGGTCAGTCACAGATACGCAGTATTTT.

The gene calls are TRBV7-3 and TRBJ2-5, with 11 positions matching TRBD1. V trimming: 3 bases; J trimming: 5 bases; junction bases outside the gene matches: 8. The CDR3 has 16 residues. The germline gives CDR1 SGHTA, CDR2 FQGTGA. Here the CDR3 reads CASSFLGTGGQETQYF. CDR3 bases: TGTGCCAGCAGCTTCCTCGGGACAGGGGGGCAGGAGACCCAGTACTTC.

The chain joins TRBV5-4 to TRBJ1-6; D possibly corresponds to TRBD1 (5 bases). Germline V gives CDR1 SGHNT, CDR2 YYREEE (reference sequence). The V end lost 4 bases, the J end lost 0 bases, and 14 bases lay between the germline ends. The CDR3 is made up of 17 amino acids. This chain's CDR3 is CASSPGGMSSYNSPLHF. CDR3 sequence (DNA): TGTGCCAGCAGCCCCGGGGGGATGAGCTCCTATAATTCACCCCTCCACTTT. The full variable domain, its missing parts supplied by reference TRBV5-4 and TRBJ1-6, is ETGVTQSPTHLIKTRGQQVTLRCSSQSGHNTVSWYQQALGQGPQFIFQYYREEENGRGNFPPRFSGLQFPNYSSELNVNALELDDSALYLCASSPGGMSSYNSPLHFGNGTRLTVT.

V is TRBV27 and J is TRBJ2-1, with D perhaps TRBD2 (6 bases). Germline values: CDR1 MNHEY, CDR2 SMNVEV (reference sequence). V gave up 8 bases and J gave up 0 bases, with 14 bases separating them. The CDR3 has 15 amino acids. CDR3 amino acids: CASVSGAASYNEQFF. CDR3 bases: TGTGCCAGCGTTAGCGGTGCCGCCTCCTACAATGAGCAGTTCTTC.

The chain recombines TRBV11-1 with TRBJ1-1; D remains ambiguous. Germline assignment: CDR1 SGHAT and CDR2 FQDESV (reference sequence). The CDR3 length is 13 residues. The V and J ends lost 5 bases and 2 bases respectively, with 9 bases between them. The CDR3 DNA reads as TGTGCCAGCAGCCGGACTGAAAACACTGAAGCTTTCTTT. It yields the protein CASSRTENTEAFF.

This clone occurred a few times. The CDR3 spells CASSLDRGRYGYTF. For the CDR3, the DNA is TGTGCCAGCAGCCTCGACAGGGGCCGCTATGGCTACACCTTC. The chain has TRBV7-2 and TRBJ1-2; 8 bases fit TRBD1. The CDR3 contains 14 residues. Trimming took 5 bases from V and 4 from J; bases not matched to a gene: 6. Germline CDR1 and CDR2: SGHTA and FQGNSA.

This chain joins TRBV2 and TRBJ1-2; D gene ambiguous. The germline V gene has CDR1 SNHLY and CDR2 FYNNEI. V was trimmed by 1 base and J by 4 bases, leaving 7 bases between them. The CDR3 consists of 13 residues. The CDR3: CASSEEHRYGYTF. The DNA of the CDR3 is TGTGCCAGCAGTGAAGAACACCGCTATGGCTACACCTTC.

V and J are TRBV6-5 and TRBJ1-5, with D possibly matching TRBD1 (5 bases). The CDR3 covers 15 residues. Per germline, CDR1 MNHEY and CDR2 SVGAGI. Trimming took off 0 bases at V and 4 bases at J, with 10 bases between the two ends. CDR3 sequence: CASSYSGTVNQPQHF. Here the CDR3 DNA reads TGTGCCAGCAGTTACTCAGGGACTGTGAATCAGCCCCAGCATTTT.

This clone was seen only a few times. This chain uses TRBV5-6 with TRBJ2-3, with unresolved D. CDR3 size: 17 residues. Trimming removed 1 base from V and 1 base from J, with 16 bases in between. The germline V gene encodes CDR1 SGHDT and CDR2 YYEEEE. The CDR3 coding sequence is TGTGCCAGCAGCTTGTACGCCGGGTTCACTGGCACAGATACGCAGTATTTT. Its protein is CASSLYAGFTGTDTQYF.

This chain uses TRBV9 with TRBJ2-3, with D uncertain. This CDR3 contains 16 residues. Trimming cost V 0 bases and J 5 bases, with 16 bases left between them. Germline lookup yields CDR1 SGDLS and CDR2 YYNGEE. CDR3 sequence: CASSVAVAWLEDTQYF. CDR3 in DNA: TGTGCCAGCAGCGTAGCGGTTGCCTGGTTAGAAGATACGCAGTATTTT.

The DNA for the CDR3 is TGTGCTAGTGGTTCCACGGCAGGGGGACTCACAGATACGCAGTATTTT. Encoded protein: CASGSTAGGLTDTQYF. The chain employs TRBV12-5 and TRBJ2-3; perhaps TRBD1 as D (7 bases). V lost 4 bases and J lost 2, with 16 bases in between. The length of the CDR3 is 16 residues. CDR1 is LGHNT and CDR2 is FRNRAP in the germline V gene.